Below, 11 T cell receptor beta chains from the same sample are listed, as sequenced in a study of blood T cell repertoires in COVID-19. The protocol was immunoSEQ multiplex PCR, while the TCRdb copy is restricted to in-frame clones and leaves out a portion. The sample carries approximately 200,000 clones, about nine tenths recorded once. Sequencing input: peripheral blood. Receptor source: a man aged 65-85 years with acute or convalescent COVID-19.

This chain joins TRBV5-1 and TRBJ2-7; 9 positions agree with TRBD1. The germline V gene encodes CDR1 SGHRS and CDR2 YFSETQ. This CDR3 has 15 residues. Losses at the gene ends were 4 bases for V and 0 bases for J; bases not matched to a gene: 5. CDR3 in DNA: TGCGCCAGCAGCACAGACAGGGGGTCCTCCTACGAGCAGTACTTC. Translation gives CASSTDRGSSYEQYF. The entire variable domain, with the rest obtained from reference TRBV5-1 and TRBJ2-7, is as follows: KAGVTQTPRYLIKTRGQQVTLSCSPISGHRSVSWYQQTPGQGLQFLFEYFSETQRNKGNFPGRFSGRQFSNSRSEMNVSTLELGDSALYLCASSTDRGSSYEQYFGPGTRLTVT.

This clone was recorded once. The rearrangement uses TRBV5-1 and TRBJ1-1, with D possibly TRBD1 on 5 matching bases. The CDR3 loop spans 14 amino acids. The germline V gene has CDR1 SGHRS and CDR2 YFSETQ. Trimming took off 4 bases at V and 1 base at J, with 11 bases between the two ends. As DNA, the CDR3 is TGCGCCAGCAGCACCCGACAGACGAACACTGAAGCTTTCTTT. Translation: CASSTRQTNTEAFF.

The rearrangement joins TRBV6-2 or TRBV6-3 to TRBJ2-1; no reliable D call. V was pared by 5 bases and J by 4 bases, with 9 bases between. There are 13 residues in the CDR3. Germline values: CDR1 MNHEY, CDR2 SVGEGT. The CDR3 region has the DNA TGTGCCAGCAGTGAGCTCGCGTACAATGAGCAGTTCTTC. Residues: CASSELAYNEQFF.

The V gene is TRBV5-1, the J gene TRBJ2-1, with 11 bases aligning to TRBD2. CDR1 is SGHRS and CDR2 is YFSETQ in the germline V gene. Trimming removed 5 bases from V and 6 bases from J; junction bases left unmatched: 10. This CDR3 has 16 residues. The CDR3 spells CASSPDLAGGGNEQFF. CDR3 sequence (DNA): TGCGCCAGCAGTCCTGACCTAGCGGGAGGTGGCAATGAGCAGTTCTTC.

This clone has just one count. CDR3 sequence: CATSSGSTANEQFF. Here the CDR3 DNA reads TGTGCCACCTCAAGCGGGAGTACGGCTAATGAGCAGTTCTTC. V usage is TRBV2 and J usage is TRBJ2-1, with 8 bases identical to TRBD2. Per germline, CDR1 SNHLY and CDR2 FYNNEI. The V and J ends lost 10 bases and 7 bases, in that order; junction bases with no gene match: 12. The CDR3 is 14 residues long.

The chain recombines TRBV5-1 with TRBJ2-1; 9 nucleotides line up with TRBD2. Losses at the gene ends were 1 base for V and 6 bases for J; bases not matched to a gene: 11. This CDR3 spans 17 amino acids. The germline gives CDR1 SGHRS, CDR2 YFSETQ. In DNA, the CDR3 is TGCGCCAGCAGCTTGTTAACCCTAGCGGGATCACGCAATGAGCAGTTCTTC. Its protein is CASSLLTLAGSRNEQFF.

This chain links TRBV7-9 with TRBJ2-7; TRBD2 matches 13 bases. CDR3 size: 17 residues. Trimming removed 4 bases from V and 0 bases from J; junction bases left unmatched: 6. The germline V gene encodes CDR1 SEHNR and CDR2 FQNEAQ (reference sequence). This chain's CDR3 is CASSSGLAGSFSYEQYF. Written as DNA, the CDR3 is TGTGCCAGCAGCTCGGGACTAGCGGGATCCTTCTCCTACGAGCAGTACTTC.

This sequence joins TRBV7-3 and TRBJ2-1, with TRBD2 matching over 8 bases. Germline V lookup: CDR1 SGHTA, CDR2 FQGTGA. The V gene end was trimmed by 1 base and the J gene end by 12 bases; junction bases not matched to a gene: 8. The length of the CDR3 is 14 residues. The DNA of the CDR3 is TGTGCCAGCAGCTTAAATCCGGGAGGGCCAGGGCAGTTCTTC. Residues: CASSLNPGGPGQFF.

The V gene is TRBV7-9, the J gene TRBJ2-1; D ambiguous. Germline CDR1 is SEHNR and CDR2 is FQNEAQ (reference sequence). V lost 1 base and J 0 bases, leaving 7 bases between the germline ends. This CDR3 spans 15 amino acids. CDR3 in DNA: TGTGCCAGCAGCTTAGTGGCCCGCTCCTACAATGAGCAGTTCTTC. Translating gives CASSLVARSYNEQFF.

The rearrangement joins TRBV9 to TRBJ1-1; 7 nucleotides align to TRBD1. This CDR3 spans 14 amino acids. CDR1 and CDR2 (germline): SGDLS, YYNGEE. The V and J ends lost 7 bases and 0 bases, in that order; junction bases with no gene match: 6. CDR3: CASGRGLMNTEAFF. In nucleotides, the CDR3 is TGTGCCAGCGGAAGGGGGCTTATGAACACTGAAGCTTTCTTT.

The chain uses TRBV3-1 (or the pseudogene TRBV3-2) and TRBJ2-2; 8 bases fit TRBD2. Germline CDR1 is LGHDT and CDR2 is YNNKEL (reference sequence). V was clipped by 4 bases and J by 5 bases; unmatched bases: 6. This CDR3 spans 15 amino acids. CDR3: CASSPRLAITGELFF. The CDR3 nucleotides read TGTGCCAGCAGCCCTCGACTAGCGATTACCGGGGAGCTGTTTTTT.